Listed below are T cell receptor beta chains from one sample, sequenced in a study of blood T cell repertoires in COVID-19. TCRdb keeps only in-frame clones here, not all; method: immunoSEQ multiplex PCR. Of 100,000 to 120,000 clones in the sample, less than 75% were seen once. What was sequenced was peripheral blood. The receptors shown here come from a woman aged 60-70 years with acute or convalescent COVID-19. Both conserved end residues are part of each CDR3. The D gene is left open where the match is weak. Not every row has a clone size; where given, it reads once, few, many or a size class.

abundance: .; j_gene: TRBJ2-1; d_gene: .; v_gene: TRBV9; CDR3nt: TGTGCCAGCAGCGTAGGAATTGGCGGGTTAGGGGAGCAGTTCTTC; CDR3aa: CASSVGIGGLGEQFF
abundance: .; j_gene: TRBJ1-2; d_gene: .; v_gene: TRBV24-1; CDR3nt: TGTGCCACCAGTGATGGAGGGCCTAAGTATGGCTACACCTTC; CDR3aa: CATSDGGPKYGYTF
abundance: .; j_gene: TRBJ2-3; d_gene: TRBD2; v_gene: TRBV6-2/TRBV6-3; CDR3nt: TGTGCCAGCAGTTACCAAAGGACTAGTTTTGGCACAGATACGCAGTATTTT; CDR3aa: CASSYQRTSFGTDTQYF
abundance: .; j_gene: TRBJ1-1; d_gene: TRBD1; v_gene: TRBV5-1; CDR3nt: TGCGCCAGCAGCTCGGGACAGGGTGCCCCTGAAGCTTTCTTT; CDR3aa: CASSSGQGAPEAFF
abundance: few; j_gene: TRBJ1-2; d_gene: TRBD1; v_gene: TRBV5-1; CDR3nt: TGCGCCAGCAGCTTGGACAGGGGATATGGCTACACCTTC; CDR3aa: CASSLDRGYGYTF
abundance: once; j_gene: TRBJ2-6; d_gene: .; v_gene: TRBV3-1/TRBV3-2; CDR3nt: TGTGCCAGCAGCCGTAGGACAAGGGGATCTGGGGCCAACGTCCTGACTTTC; CDR3aa: CASSRRTRGSGANVLTF
abundance: .; j_gene: TRBJ1-1; d_gene: TRBD1; v_gene: TRBV30; CDR3nt: TGTGCCTTAGGACAGGGGCTTATCATGAACACTGAAGCTTTCTTT; CDR3aa: CALGQGLIMNTEAFF
abundance: few; j_gene: TRBJ2-7; d_gene: TRBD1; v_gene: TRBV19; CDR3nt: TGTGCCAGTAGTTCCCCTGGACAGGGAGTATTCGAGCAGTACTTC; CDR3aa: CASSSPGQGVFEQYF
abundance: .; j_gene: TRBJ1-4; d_gene: TRBD1; v_gene: TRBV5-1; CDR3nt: TGCGCCAGCAGCTTTGACCCAACGCCGGGACAGGGGGCAGGGGCAACTAATGAAAAACTGTTTTTT; CDR3aa: CASSFDPTPGQGAGATNEKLFF
abundance: once; j_gene: TRBJ2-7; d_gene: .; v_gene: TRBV6-6; CDR3nt: TGTGCCAGCAGAATCTGCGGGGGCTACTGCGAGCAGTACTTC; CDR3aa: CASRICGGYCEQYF
abundance: .; j_gene: TRBJ1-1; d_gene: .; v_gene: TRBV5-6; CDR3nt: TGTGCCAGCAGCTTGCAGGGGCGTACGAACACTGAAGCTTTCTTT; CDR3aa: CASSLQGRTNTEAFF
abundance: .; j_gene: TRBJ1-3; d_gene: TRBD1; v_gene: TRBV10-1; CDR3nt: TGCGCCAGCAGTGAGACCTCAGGGGGCCACTTCTCTGGAAACACCATATATTTT; CDR3aa: CASSETSGGHFSGNTIYF
abundance: .; j_gene: TRBJ2-2; d_gene: TRBD1; v_gene: TRBV27; CDR3nt: TGTGCCAGCAGTTTTAGGACAGGGGACACCGGGGAGCTGTTTTTT; CDR3aa: CASSFRTGDTGELFF
abundance: .; j_gene: TRBJ1-4; d_gene: TRBD1; v_gene: TRBV28; CDR3nt: TGTGCCAGCAGTTCCCTAACAGGGGTGATTAATGAAAAACTGTTTTTT; CDR3aa: CASSSLTGVINEKLFF
abundance: .; j_gene: TRBJ1-3; d_gene: .; v_gene: TRBV2; CDR3nt: TGTGCCAGCAGTGAACAGGGTGGAAACACCATATATTTT; CDR3aa: CASSEQGGNTIYF
abundance: .; j_gene: TRBJ1-3; d_gene: .; v_gene: TRBV14; CDR3nt: TGTGCCAGCAGCCAAAATCTCGCGGACACCATATATTTT; CDR3aa: CASSQNLADTIYF
abundance: once; j_gene: TRBJ2-5; d_gene: TRBD2; v_gene: TRBV6-1; CDR3nt: TGTGCCAGCAGTGTAGCGGGGGGGCGGCAGACCCAGTACTTC; CDR3aa: CASSVAGGRQTQYF
abundance: once; j_gene: TRBJ1-2; d_gene: .; v_gene: TRBV29-1; CDR3nt: TGCAGCGTTGCTTCGTCAGACTACATCAACTATGGCTACACCTTC; CDR3aa: CSVASSDYINYGYTF
abundance: .; j_gene: TRBJ2-2; d_gene: .; v_gene: TRBV6-2/TRBV6-3; CDR3nt: TGTGCCAGCAGTTATATTGTAGGACAGAACACCGGGGAGCTGTTTTTT; CDR3aa: CASSYIVGQNTGELFF
abundance: .; j_gene: TRBJ1-1; d_gene: .; v_gene: TRBV4-3; CDR3nt: TGCGCCAGCAGCCAAGGCCAGATGAACACTGAAGCTTTCTTT; CDR3aa: CASSQGQMNTEAFF
abundance: .; j_gene: TRBJ2-2; d_gene: .; v_gene: TRBV28; CDR3nt: TGTGCCAGCAGCACAGGCCTGAACACCGGGGAGCTGTTTTTT; CDR3aa: CASSTGLNTGELFF
abundance: .; j_gene: TRBJ2-1; d_gene: .; v_gene: TRBV19; CDR3nt: TGTGCCAGTAGTATCGGGCGGGGAGCCCTGTTCTTC; CDR3aa: CASSIGRGALFF
abundance: once; j_gene: TRBJ1-4; d_gene: TRBD1; v_gene: TRBV19; CDR3nt: TGTGCCAGTAGTGGAACAGGGGGCTCGAGTGAAAAACTGTTTTTT; CDR3aa: CASSGTGGSSEKLFF
abundance: .; j_gene: TRBJ1-1; d_gene: .; v_gene: TRBV28; CDR3nt: TGTGCCAGCAGCTTCGCAGGTCCTGAAGCTTTCTTT; CDR3aa: CASSFAGPEAFF
abundance: few; j_gene: TRBJ1-5; d_gene: .; v_gene: TRBV4-1; CDR3nt: TGCGCCAGCAGCCAAGATTTCAGGCAGGGTCGAAATCAGCCCCAGCATTTT; CDR3aa: CASSQDFRQGRNQPQHF
abundance: .; j_gene: TRBJ1-5; d_gene: .; v_gene: TRBV7-2; CDR3nt: TGTGCCAGCAGCTTAGGAGATCGGGGGATTGGCAATCAGCCCCAGCATTTT; CDR3aa: CASSLGDRGIGNQPQHF
abundance: .; j_gene: TRBJ2-7; d_gene: TRBD1; v_gene: TRBV24-1; CDR3nt: TGTGCCACCAGTGAACCCGGACAGGGGAGGGCCGAGCAGTACTTC; CDR3aa: CATSEPGQGRAEQYF
abundance: .; j_gene: TRBJ1-2; d_gene: .; v_gene: TRBV6-1; CDR3nt: TGTGCCAGCAGTGAACAGATTAACTATGGCTACACCTTC; CDR3aa: CASSEQINYGYTF
abundance: .; j_gene: TRBJ1-1; d_gene: TRBD1; v_gene: TRBV5-1; CDR3nt: TGCGCCAGCAGCACTTTACAGGGGAAGAGCACTGAAGCTTTCTTT; CDR3aa: CASSTLQGKSTEAFF
abundance: .; j_gene: TRBJ1-1; d_gene: TRBD1; v_gene: TRBV27; CDR3nt: TGTGCCAGCAGCCGACGACAGGGAGTTATGAACACTGAAGCTTTCTTT; CDR3aa: CASSRRQGVMNTEAFF
abundance: .; j_gene: TRBJ1-5; d_gene: TRBD1; v_gene: TRBV7-9; CDR3nt: TGTGCCAGCAGCACAGGGGAACAGCCCCAGCATTTT; CDR3aa: CASSTGEQPQHF
abundance: .; j_gene: TRBJ2-3; d_gene: .; v_gene: TRBV11-2; CDR3nt: TGTGCCAGCAGCTTAGGACCACAGATTAGCACAGATACGCAGTATTTT; CDR3aa: CASSLGPQISTDTQYF
abundance: .; j_gene: TRBJ1-5; d_gene: TRBD1; v_gene: TRBV27; CDR3nt: TGTGCCAGCGGAACCGGGACAGGGTTGGTCGGTCAGCCCCAGCATTTT; CDR3aa: CASGTGTGLVGQPQHF
abundance: .; j_gene: TRBJ1-1; d_gene: TRBD1; v_gene: TRBV30; CDR3nt: TGTGCCTTATACAGGGGGTCGCTTGACACTGAAGCTTTCTTT; CDR3aa: CALYRGSLDTEAFF
abundance: .; j_gene: TRBJ2-1; d_gene: .; v_gene: TRBV19; CDR3nt: TGTGCCAGTAGCCTTTATCCCTACAATGAGCAGTTCTTC; CDR3aa: CASSLYPYNEQFF
abundance: few; j_gene: TRBJ1-6; d_gene: .; v_gene: TRBV18; CDR3nt: TGTGCCAGCTCAGCCATCAGCTCCTATAATTCACCCCTCCACTTT; CDR3aa: CASSAISSYNSPLHF
abundance: .; j_gene: TRBJ2-2; d_gene: .; v_gene: TRBV5-4; CDR3nt: TGTGCCAGCAGCTTGGTGGGACTGAACACCGGGGAGCTGTTTTTT; CDR3aa: CASSLVGLNTGELFF
abundance: .; j_gene: TRBJ2-3; d_gene: TRBD2; v_gene: TRBV14; CDR3nt: TGTGCCAGCAGCCCTACCGGGGGGGGGCAGTATTTT; CDR3aa: CASSPTGGGQYF
abundance: few; j_gene: TRBJ1-1; d_gene: .; v_gene: TRBV3-1/TRBV3-2; CDR3nt: TGTGCCAGCAGCCAAGGGGTAGGGGGTTGGAGAAACGAAGCTTTCTTT; CDR3aa: CASSQGVGGWRNEAFF
abundance: .; j_gene: TRBJ1-1; d_gene: TRBD1; v_gene: TRBV29-1; CDR3nt: TGCAGCGTTGAAGGGACAGGGGTGGCTGAAGCTTTCTTT; CDR3aa: CSVEGTGVAEAFF
abundance: .; j_gene: TRBJ1-3; d_gene: .; v_gene: TRBV5-6; CDR3nt: TGTGCCAGCAGTTCGGACTCGAGCTCTGGAAACACCATATATTTT; CDR3aa: CASSSDSSSGNTIYF
abundance: once; j_gene: TRBJ2-2; d_gene: .; v_gene: TRBV9; CDR3nt: TGTGCCAGCAGCGTAGTTAGCACCGGGGAGCTGTTTTTT; CDR3aa: CASSVVSTGELFF
abundance: .; j_gene: TRBJ2-1; d_gene: TRBD2; v_gene: TRBV6-2/TRBV6-3; CDR3nt: TGTGCCAGCAGTTACCAGGGACTAGGCGTCCGGGGTGAGCAGTTCTTC; CDR3aa: CASSYQGLGVRGEQFF
abundance: .; j_gene: TRBJ1-6; d_gene: .; v_gene: TRBV6-5; CDR3nt: TGTGCCACCCATGTTAGGGGTCTCGGCAATTCACCCCTCCACTTT; CDR3aa: CATHVRGLGNSPLHF
abundance: .; j_gene: TRBJ1-6; d_gene: .; v_gene: TRBV2; CDR3nt: TGTGCCAGCAGTGGCAGGGACTCATCAAATTCACCCCTCCACTTT; CDR3aa: CASSGRDSSNSPLHF
abundance: .; j_gene: TRBJ2-2; d_gene: TRBD1; v_gene: TRBV7-2; CDR3nt: TGTGCCAGCAAGAATTCCGGGACAGGGGGTTCCGGGGAGCTGTTTTTT; CDR3aa: CASKNSGTGGSGELFF
abundance: .; j_gene: TRBJ1-5; d_gene: .; v_gene: TRBV6-5; CDR3nt: TGTGCCAGCAGGGGGGGTGGTAATCAGCCCCAGCATTTT; CDR3aa: CASRGGGNQPQHF
abundance: .; j_gene: TRBJ2-1; d_gene: TRBD2; v_gene: TRBV11-2; CDR3nt: TGTGCCAGCGGCTCCAGGGGAGCGGGGGGGGTGCAGTTCTTC; CDR3aa: CASGSRGAGGVQFF
abundance: .; j_gene: TRBJ1-1; d_gene: .; v_gene: TRBV11-3; CDR3nt: TGTGCCAGCAGTTACAAATGGAACACTGAAGCTTTCTTT; CDR3aa: CASSYKWNTEAFF
abundance: once; j_gene: TRBJ1-4; d_gene: .; v_gene: TRBV18; CDR3nt: TGTGCCAGCTCACTCACCACAGCCGTTGCAACTAATGAAAAACTGTTTTTT; CDR3aa: CASSLTTAVATNEKLFF
abundance: .; j_gene: TRBJ2-7; d_gene: TRBD2; v_gene: TRBV7-2; CDR3nt: TGTGCCAGCAGCTCGGGGCAAGCGGGGGGGCCCTACGAGCAGTACTTC; CDR3aa: CASSSGQAGGPYEQYF
abundance: .; j_gene: TRBJ1-1; d_gene: .; v_gene: TRBV10-3; CDR3nt: TGTGCCATCAGGGAGGACAGCTACACTGAAGCTTTCTTT; CDR3aa: CAIREDSYTEAFF
abundance: .; j_gene: TRBJ1-4; d_gene: TRBD1; v_gene: TRBV24-1; CDR3nt: TGTGCCACCAGTGATACCGGGACAGGGGGCGATGAAAAACTGTTTTTT; CDR3aa: CATSDTGTGGDEKLFF